The 8 T cell receptor beta chains below were found in one sample sequenced in a study of cytomegalovirus exposure and HLA in healthy donors. Measured with immunoSEQ multiplex PCR; TCRdb has only the in-frame clones, and not every one. The table shows under 150,000 clones, with approximately 86% occurring only once. Sequenced material: PBMCs. These receptors all stem from a man between 18 and 35 years old in good health and CMV-seropositive.

The CDR3 here is CASSAPHGRAYEQYF. Written as DNA, the CDR3 is TGTGCCAGCAGTGCCCCCCACGGGAGGGCCTACGAGCAGTACTTC. This sequence joins TRBV25-1 and TRBJ2-7; TRBD2 aligns across 8 bases. The CDR3 extends over 15 amino acids. V shed 4 bases and J 2 bases; nucleotides not matched to a gene: 7. In germline, CDR1 is MGHDK, CDR2 SYGVNS.

A single count supports this clone. The chain employs TRBV6-1 and TRBJ1-5, with D possibly matching TRBD1 (5 bases). The CDR3 length is 13 residues. Germline V gives CDR1 MNHNS, CDR2 SASEGT. Trimming left V 5 bases short and J 5 bases short, with 10 bases between. The CDR3 region is CASSPDTDQPQHF. The CDR3 DNA is TGTGCCAGCAGTCCGGACACCGATCAGCCCCAGCATTTT.

The chain combines TRBV7-8 with TRBJ2-7; TRBD2 matches 9 bases. Unmatched junction bases numbered 4, after V lost 5 bases and J lost 2 bases. Germline-derived CDR1 and CDR2 are SGHVS and FQNEAQ. The CDR3 is 14 amino acids. Here the CDR3 reads CASSPRGGTYEQYF. The CDR3 DNA is TGTGCCAGCAGCCCGCGGGGGGGCACCTACGAGCAGTACTTC.

This chain joins TRBV5-1 and TRBJ2-3; 9 bases agree with TRBD1. The CDR3 runs 11 residues. V was clipped by 2 bases and J by 14 bases; unmatched bases: 3. Per germline, CDR1 SGHRS and CDR2 YFSETQ. CDR3 sequence reads: CASSFDRGLYF. The CDR3, as DNA: TGCGCCAGCAGCTTTGACAGGGGGTTGTATTTT. Based on the CDR3 plus reference TRBV5-1 and TRBJ2-3, the full variable domain is KAGVTQTPRYLIKTRGQQVTLSCSPISGHRSVSWYQQTPGQGLQFLFEYFSETQRNKGNFPGRFSGRQFSNSRSEMNVSTLELGDSALYLCASSFDRGLYFGPGTRLTVL.

This clone has a single count. V and J are TRBV6-1 and TRBJ2-7, with 10 bases that match TRBD1. Trimming cost V 8 bases and J 3 bases; bases outside gene matches: 10. CDR1 is MNHNS and CDR2 is SASEGT in the germline V gene. The CDR3 sequence is 15 residues long. The CDR3 region is CASRQGAGNFYEQYF. CDR3 bases: TGTGCCAGCCGACAGGGGGCAGGGAATTTCTACGAGCAGTACTTC.

This clone was seen once. The chain carries TRBV27 and TRBJ2-2; D is unresolved. Per the germline V gene, CDR1 is MNHEY and CDR2 is SMNVEV (reference sequence). With 3 bases removed from V and 6 bases from J, the gap between germline ends came to 11 bases. The CDR3 is made up of 14 amino acids. The CDR3: CASSFSVGAGELFF. As DNA, the CDR3 is TGTGCCAGCAGTTTTAGTGTCGGAGCCGGGGAGCTGTTTTTT.

This clone occurred once. V gene TRBV6-5 combines with J gene TRBJ2-3, with 8 positions matching TRBD2. Losses at the gene ends were 6 bases for V and 6 bases for J; bases not matched to a gene: 11. The CDR3 is 15 amino acids. Germline V gives CDR1 MNHEY, CDR2 SVGAGI. CDR3 region: CASRNGLALGDTQYF. Written as DNA, the CDR3 is TGTGCCAGCAGGAATGGACTAGCTCTCGGGGATACGCAGTATTTT.

V is TRBV4-2 and J is TRBJ1-2; D might be TRBD1 (6 bases). Germline CDR1 LGHNA, CDR2 YNFKEQ. The CDR3 length is 15 residues. V shed 2 bases and J shed 3 bases, with 13 bases lying between them. CDR3: CASSQPITGHYGYTF. DNA for the CDR3: TGTGCCAGCAGCCAACCCATTACAGGGCACTATGGCTACACCTTC.